This TCR beta chain was obtained from a study of CD8 T cells in Susac syndrome. All included Susac syndrome patients satisfied recently defined diagnostic criteria for definite or probable disease. Through negative isolation, CD4+ and CD8+ T cells were obtained, while TEMRA cells were enriched using FACS. The V gene lost 8 bases and the J gene lost 7 bases, with 15 bases spanning the gap. Germline V gives CDR1 SNHLY, CDR2 FYNNEI. The CDR3 is 13 residues long. Reverse transcription used roughly 0.5 to 1 ug RNA and random hexamers. The authors amplified TCR beta CDR3 across 54 Vbeta and 13 Jbeta using immunoSEQ multiplex PCR. From the immunoSEQ multiplex PCR reads, TCRdb called clonotypes with MiXCR, one entry per CDR3 protein. This table has around 150,000 distinct CDR3 sequences, 95% appearing once.

The V and J genes are TRBV2 and TRBJ2-4, with a tentative D call TRBD1 (6 bases). The sequence was collected from a human donor with Susac syndrome. Sequencing input: CD8+ T cells from PBMCs. The CDR3 is CASPPGVGNIQYF. In DNA form, the CDR3 reads TGTGCCAGCCCCCCAGGGGTTGGGAACATTCAGTACTTC.